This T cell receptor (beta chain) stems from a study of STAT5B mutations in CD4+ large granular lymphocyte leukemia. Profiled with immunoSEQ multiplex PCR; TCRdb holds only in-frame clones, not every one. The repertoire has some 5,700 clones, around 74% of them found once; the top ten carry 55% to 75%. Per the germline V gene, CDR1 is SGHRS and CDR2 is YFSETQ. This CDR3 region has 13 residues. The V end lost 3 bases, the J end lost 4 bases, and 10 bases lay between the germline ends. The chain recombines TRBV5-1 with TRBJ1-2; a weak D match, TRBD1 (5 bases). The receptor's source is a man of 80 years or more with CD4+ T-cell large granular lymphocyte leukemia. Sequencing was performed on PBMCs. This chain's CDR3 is CASSSSGVYGYTF. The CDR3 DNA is TGCGCCAGCAGCTCCTCGGGGGTCTATGGCTACACCTTC.